The clone carrying this T cell receptor (beta chain) was counted only a few times. The second PCR ran roughly 6 to 11 cycles with a sample-barcoded 5' primer and J-beta primers. TCRdb called the 5' RACE reads again in MiXCR, with one record for every CDR3 protein. The sample records fewer than 650,000 distinct CDR3 sequences, 25% to 35% being singletons. V lost 4 bases and J lost 1; bases outside the gene matches: 13. Germline assignment: CDR1 SGHRS and CDR2 YFSETQ. The CDR3 is 19 amino acids. This entry comes from a study of blood T cells in healthy people across ages. The data were also submitted as part of a second study, on T cells of mothers and their children. That work states: Study donors consisted of three healthy Caucasian mothers and their six children. Roughly 2.7 million TCR beta reads per child versus over 9 million per mother. The effect of thymic selection on TCR recombination output is similar between related and unrelated pairs.

Sequences were obtained from blood. The chain recombines TRBV5-1 with TRBJ2-3, with 12 nucleotides matching TRBD2. This TCR came from a boy aged 2 to 10 in good health. The CDR3 region has the DNA TGCGCCAGCAGCCGCCTCGGCCTAGCGGGGGGGCAAGGCACAGATACGCAGTATTTT. This gives the protein CASSRLGLAGGQGTDTQYF.